This T cell receptor beta chain was recorded in a study of blood T cell repertoires in COVID-19. About the study: Both acute and convalescent COVID-19 samples were obtained from the United States, Italy and Spain.

As originally analysed: Nucleated cell counts were estimated from reference gene primer amplification. Data came from immunoSEQ multiplex PCR; TCRdb stores just in-frame clones and leaves some out. V and J calls and clone size come straight from that table; D and trimming were deduced from the DNA. The sample has roughly 180,000 clones, about 85% seen once. With 0 bases removed from V and 9 bases from J, the gap between germline ends came to 16 bases. Per the germline V gene, CDR1 is SGDLS and CDR2 is YYNGEE. The CDR3 runs to 16 residues. The material sequenced was peripheral blood. The clonotype comes from a woman aged 55-75 years with acute or convalescent COVID-19. This sequence joins TRBV9 and TRBJ1-6, with D hard to call. The CDR3, as DNA: TGTGCCAGCAGCGTAGATCAGAGGGAGGGCTTTTCACCCCTCCACTTT. It specifies CASSVDQREGFSPLHF.